These 3 T cell receptor beta chains were all obtained from the same sample, sequenced in a study of Ad26.COV2.S vaccination and SARS-CoV-2 variants. The treatment was: 15 to 20 received Ad26.COV2.S at low or high dose, single or two shots; five or six received placebo; per-sample allocation not given. Sampling was done on day 63 after the first vaccine or placebo injection. Sequencing used immunoSEQ multiplex PCR; TCRdb keeps in-frame clones, though not all of them. This sample carries 400,000 to 450,000 clones, about 90% of them seen once, and the ten largest clones take around 1.7%. The starting material was peripheral blood, obtained in a trial of Ad26.COV2.S vaccine versus placebo. The origin of the receptors is a person between 18 and 60 years old who received the Ad26.COV2.S COVID-19 vaccine or a placebo.

The rearrangement links TRBV30 to TRBJ1-6; D is ambiguous. CDR3 length: 15 amino acids. Germline V gene data show CDR1 as GTSNPN and CDR2 as SVGIG (reference sequence). Trimming took 6 bases from V and 9 from J, leaving 21 bases between them. The CDR3 DNA follows: TGTGCCTGCCACGGTCAAGAGAGCCGGGGTTCACCCCTCCACTTT. The encoded protein is CACHGQESRGSPLHF.

V and J are TRBV7-9 and TRBJ1-2; TRBD1 agrees at 8 bases. The CDR3 has 16 amino acids. Per the germline V gene, CDR1 is SEHNR and CDR2 is FQNEAQ (reference sequence). Trimming at V came to 5 bases and at J to 4 bases, leaving 12 bases not matched to a gene. DNA for the CDR3: TGTGCCAGCAGCCCCCGGCCCGGACAGGGAGGCTATGGCTACACCTTC. It encodes CASSPRPGQGGYGYTF.

The CDR3 nucleotides are TGTGCCAGCAGTGCTCCAGGGGGCTACTATGGCTACACCTTC. It codes for CASSAPGGYYGYTF. The rearrangement links TRBV28 to TRBJ1-2, with 8 bases aligning to TRBD1. The CDR3 runs to 14 residues. Germline V lookup: CDR1 MDHEN, CDR2 SYDVKM. V lost 5 bases, J lost 3 bases, and 5 bases stayed unmatched.